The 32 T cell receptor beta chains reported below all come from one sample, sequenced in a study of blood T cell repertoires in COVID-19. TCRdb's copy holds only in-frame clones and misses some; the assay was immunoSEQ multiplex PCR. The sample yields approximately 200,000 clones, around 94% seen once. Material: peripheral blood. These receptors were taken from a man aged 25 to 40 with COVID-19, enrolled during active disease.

In DNA form, the CDR3 reads TGTGCCAGCAGTCCCCGACCGGGACTAGCGGGGAGCTACGAGCAGTACTTC. This translates into CASSPRPGLAGSYEQYF. V gene TRBV6-6 combines with J gene TRBJ2-7, with 13 bases that match TRBD2. The CDR3 length is 17 residues. The junction had 10 bases not matched to a gene; V was cut back by 5 bases and J by 3 bases. CDR1 and CDR2 from the germline V gene are MNHNY and SVGAGI (reference sequence).

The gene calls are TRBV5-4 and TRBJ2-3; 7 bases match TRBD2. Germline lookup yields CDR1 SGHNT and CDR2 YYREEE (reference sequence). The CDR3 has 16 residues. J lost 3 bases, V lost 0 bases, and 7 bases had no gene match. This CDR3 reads CASSLAWGGKTDTQYF. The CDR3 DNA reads TGTGCCAGCAGCTTGGCGTGGGGGGGAAAAACAGATACGCAGTATTTT.

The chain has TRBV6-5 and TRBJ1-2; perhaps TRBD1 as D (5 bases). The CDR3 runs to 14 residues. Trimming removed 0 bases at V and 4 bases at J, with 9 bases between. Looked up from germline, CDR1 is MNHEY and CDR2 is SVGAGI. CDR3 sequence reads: CASSYSATVYGYTF. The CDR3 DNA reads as TGTGCCAGCAGTTACTCGGCGACAGTCTATGGCTACACCTTC.

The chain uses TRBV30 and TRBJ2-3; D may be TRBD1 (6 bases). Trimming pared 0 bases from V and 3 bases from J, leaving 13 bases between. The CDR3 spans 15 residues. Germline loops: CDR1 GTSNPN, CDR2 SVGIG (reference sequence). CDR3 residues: CAWSVQGLGTDTQYF. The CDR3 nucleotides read TGTGCCTGGAGTGTACAGGGTTTGGGGACAGATACGCAGTATTTT.

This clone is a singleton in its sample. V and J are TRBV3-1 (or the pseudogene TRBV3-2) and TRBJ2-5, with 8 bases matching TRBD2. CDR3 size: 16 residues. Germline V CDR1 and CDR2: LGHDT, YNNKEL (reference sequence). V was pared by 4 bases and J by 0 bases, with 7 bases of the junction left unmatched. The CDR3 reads CASSLAGGGNQETQYF. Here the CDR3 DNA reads TGTGCCAGCAGCCTGGCTGGCGGGGGGAACCAAGAGACCCAGTACTTC.

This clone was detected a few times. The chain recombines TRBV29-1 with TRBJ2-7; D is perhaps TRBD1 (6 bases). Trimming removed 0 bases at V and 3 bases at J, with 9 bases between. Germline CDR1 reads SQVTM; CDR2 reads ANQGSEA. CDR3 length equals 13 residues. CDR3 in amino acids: CSVEDQDSYEQYF. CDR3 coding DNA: TGCAGCGTTGAAGATCAGGACAGCTACGAGCAGTACTTC.

The CDR3 coding sequence is TGTGCCACCAGTGACGCCCAGGGGCCTCCCGATCAGCCCCAGCATTTT. Translating it yields CATSDAQGPPDQPQHF. The chain joins TRBV24-1 to TRBJ1-5, with a weak D call TRBD1 (6 bases). From germline, CDR1 is KGHDR and CDR2 SFDVKD. The length of the CDR3 is 16 residues. Trimming pared 4 bases from V and 5 bases from J, leaving 17 bases between.

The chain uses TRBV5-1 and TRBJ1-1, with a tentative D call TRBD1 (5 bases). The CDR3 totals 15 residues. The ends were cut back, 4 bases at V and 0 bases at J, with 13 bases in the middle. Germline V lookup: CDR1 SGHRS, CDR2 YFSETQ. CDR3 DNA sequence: TGCGCCAGCAGCGGGCAGGGACTGGTGAACACTGAAGCTTTCTTT. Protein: CASSGQGLVNTEAFF.

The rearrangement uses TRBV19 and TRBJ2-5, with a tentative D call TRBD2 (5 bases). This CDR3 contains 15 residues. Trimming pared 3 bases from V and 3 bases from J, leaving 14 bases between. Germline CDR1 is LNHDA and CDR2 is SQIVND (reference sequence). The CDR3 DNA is TGTGCCAGTAGTATTTATCCGGGGATCAAAGAGACCCAGTACTTC. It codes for CASSIYPGIKETQYF.

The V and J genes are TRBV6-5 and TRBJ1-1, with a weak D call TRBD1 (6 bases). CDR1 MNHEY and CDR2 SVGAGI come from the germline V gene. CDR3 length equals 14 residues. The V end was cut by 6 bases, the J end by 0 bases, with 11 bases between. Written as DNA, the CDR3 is TGTGCCAGCAGGAACAGGGCCCTGAACACTGAAGCTTTCTTT. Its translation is CASRNRALNTEAFF.

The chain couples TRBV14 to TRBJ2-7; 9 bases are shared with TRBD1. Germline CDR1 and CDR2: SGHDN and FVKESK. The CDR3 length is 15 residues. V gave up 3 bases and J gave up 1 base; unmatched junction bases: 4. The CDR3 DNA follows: TGTGCCAGCAGCCATGGGACAGGGTGGTCCTACGAGCAGTACTTC. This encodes CASSHGTGWSYEQYF.

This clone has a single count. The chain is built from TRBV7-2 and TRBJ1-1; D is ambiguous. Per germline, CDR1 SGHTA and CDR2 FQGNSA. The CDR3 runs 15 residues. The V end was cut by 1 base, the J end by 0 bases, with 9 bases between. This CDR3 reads CASSLGSAMNTEAFF. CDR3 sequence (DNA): TGTGCCAGCAGCTTAGGATCAGCGATGAACACTGAAGCTTTCTTT.

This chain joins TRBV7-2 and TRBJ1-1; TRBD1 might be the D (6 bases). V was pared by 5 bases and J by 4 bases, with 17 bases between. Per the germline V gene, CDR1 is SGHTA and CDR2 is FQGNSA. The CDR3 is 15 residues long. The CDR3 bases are TGTGCCAGCAGCCCGCGTGCGGGGGCCGGCACTGAAGCTTTCTTT. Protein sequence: CASSPRAGAGTEAFF.

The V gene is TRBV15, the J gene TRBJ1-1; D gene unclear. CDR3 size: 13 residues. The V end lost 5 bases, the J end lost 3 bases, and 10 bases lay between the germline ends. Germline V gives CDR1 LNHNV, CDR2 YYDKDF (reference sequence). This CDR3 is CATSRNGDTEAFF. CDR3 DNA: TGTGCCACCAGCCGCAACGGGGACACTGAAGCTTTCTTT.

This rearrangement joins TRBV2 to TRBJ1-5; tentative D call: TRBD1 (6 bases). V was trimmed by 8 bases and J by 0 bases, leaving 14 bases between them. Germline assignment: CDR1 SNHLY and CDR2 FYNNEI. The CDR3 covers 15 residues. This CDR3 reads CASGMDRYSNQPQHF. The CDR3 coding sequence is TGTGCCAGCGGGATGGACAGATATAGCAATCAGCCCCAGCATTTT.

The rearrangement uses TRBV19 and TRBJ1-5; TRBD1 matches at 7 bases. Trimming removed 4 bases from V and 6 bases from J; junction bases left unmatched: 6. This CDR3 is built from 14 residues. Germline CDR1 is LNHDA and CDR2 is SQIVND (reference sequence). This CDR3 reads CASSRTGFGQPQHF. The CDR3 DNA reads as TGTGCCAGTAGTAGGACAGGTTTTGGTCAGCCCCAGCATTTT. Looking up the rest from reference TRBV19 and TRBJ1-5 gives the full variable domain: DGGITQSPKYLFRKEGQNVTLSCEQNLNHDAMYWYRQDPGQGLRLIYYSQIVNDFQKGDIAEGYSVSREKKESFPLTVTSAQKNPTAFYLCASSRTGFGQPQHFGDGTRLSIL.

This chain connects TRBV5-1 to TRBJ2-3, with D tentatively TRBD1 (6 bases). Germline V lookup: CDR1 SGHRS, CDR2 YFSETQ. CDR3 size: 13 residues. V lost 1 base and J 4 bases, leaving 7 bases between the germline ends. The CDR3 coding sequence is TGCGCCAGCAGCTTGTGGGGGCCAGATACGCAGTATTTT. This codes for CASSLWGPDTQYF.

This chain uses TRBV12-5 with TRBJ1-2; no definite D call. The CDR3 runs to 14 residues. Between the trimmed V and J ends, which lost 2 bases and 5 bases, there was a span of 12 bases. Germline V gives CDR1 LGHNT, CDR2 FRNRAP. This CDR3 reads CASGLSVDGYGYTF. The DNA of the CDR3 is TGTGCTAGTGGTTTGAGTGTAGACGGGTATGGCTACACCTTC.

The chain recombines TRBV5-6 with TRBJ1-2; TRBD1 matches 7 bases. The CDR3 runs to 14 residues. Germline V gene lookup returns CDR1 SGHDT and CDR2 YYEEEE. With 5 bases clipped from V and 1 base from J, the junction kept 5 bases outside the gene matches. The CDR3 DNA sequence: TGTGCCAGCAGACCACAGGGGATTAACTATGGCTACACCTTC. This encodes CASRPQGINYGYTF.

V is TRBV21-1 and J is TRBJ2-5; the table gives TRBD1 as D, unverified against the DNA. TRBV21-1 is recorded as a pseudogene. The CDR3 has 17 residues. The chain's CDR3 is CASSKGTVLPSQETQYF. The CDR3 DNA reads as TGTGCCAGCAGCAAAGGGACAGTACTACCGTCCCAAGAGACCCAGTACTTC.

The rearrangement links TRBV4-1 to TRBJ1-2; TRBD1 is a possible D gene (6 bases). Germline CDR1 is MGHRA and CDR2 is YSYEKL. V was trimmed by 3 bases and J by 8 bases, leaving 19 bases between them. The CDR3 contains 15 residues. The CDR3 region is CASSHPPTGRYGYTF. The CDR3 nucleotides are TGCGCCAGCAGCCATCCCCCCACAGGGAGATACGGCTACACCTTC.

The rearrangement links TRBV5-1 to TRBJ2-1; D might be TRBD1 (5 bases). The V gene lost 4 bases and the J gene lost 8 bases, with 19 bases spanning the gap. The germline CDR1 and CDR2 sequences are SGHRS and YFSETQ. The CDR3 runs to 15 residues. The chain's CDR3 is CASSAQGKVVDEQFF. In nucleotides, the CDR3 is TGCGCCAGCAGCGCTCAGGGTAAGGTGGTAGATGAGCAGTTCTTC.

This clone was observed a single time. The CDR3 DNA follows: TGTGCCAGCTACGACAGCTCTGGCTACACCTTC. Amino acid sequence: CASYDSSGYTF. The chain uses TRBV18 and TRBJ1-2; D is perhaps TRBD1 (5 bases). This CDR3 is built from 11 residues. Germline V gene data show CDR1 as KGHSH and CDR2 as LQKENI. With 7 bases removed from V and 7 bases from J, the gap between germline ends came to 10 bases.

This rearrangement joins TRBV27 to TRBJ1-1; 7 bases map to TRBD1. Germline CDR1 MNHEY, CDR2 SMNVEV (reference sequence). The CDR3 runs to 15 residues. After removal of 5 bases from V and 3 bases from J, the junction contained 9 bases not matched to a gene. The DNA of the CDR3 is TGTGCCAGCAGTCCCTTGACAGGGACGGACACTGAAGCTTTCTTT. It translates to CASSPLTGTDTEAFF.

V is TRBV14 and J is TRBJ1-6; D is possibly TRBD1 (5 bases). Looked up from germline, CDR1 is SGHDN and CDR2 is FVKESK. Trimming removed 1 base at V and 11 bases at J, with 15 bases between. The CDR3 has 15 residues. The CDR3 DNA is TGTGCCAGCAGCCAAGTAGTGGGTGACAGAGCACCCCTCCACTTT. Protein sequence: CASSQVVGDRAPLHF.

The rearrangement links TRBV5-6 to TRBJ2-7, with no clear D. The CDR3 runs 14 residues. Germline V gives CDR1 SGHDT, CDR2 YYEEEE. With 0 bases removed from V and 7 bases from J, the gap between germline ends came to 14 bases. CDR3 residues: CASSLAFEAGEQYF. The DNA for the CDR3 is TGTGCCAGCAGCTTGGCCTTTGAGGCCGGTGAGCAGTACTTC.

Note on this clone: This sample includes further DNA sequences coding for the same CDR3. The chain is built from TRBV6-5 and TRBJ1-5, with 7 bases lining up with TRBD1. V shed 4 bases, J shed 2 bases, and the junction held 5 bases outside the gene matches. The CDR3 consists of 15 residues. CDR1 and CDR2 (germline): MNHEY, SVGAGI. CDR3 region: CASSSTGLGNQPQHF. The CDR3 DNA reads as TGTGCCAGCAGTTCGACAGGGTTGGGCAATCAGCCCCAGCATTTT.

The CDR3 bases are TGTGCCTGGAGTGTTGACAGGGTCCCGGTCCGGCGCGAAAAACTGTTTTTT. Translation: CAWSVDRVPVRREKLFF. The V and J genes are TRBV30 and TRBJ1-4; 7 positions agree with TRBD1. Germline V gene sequence: CDR1 GTSNPN, CDR2 SVGIG (reference sequence). Germline trimming cut 0 bases from V and 8 bases from J; bases unmatched to any gene: 15. This CDR3 is built from 17 residues.

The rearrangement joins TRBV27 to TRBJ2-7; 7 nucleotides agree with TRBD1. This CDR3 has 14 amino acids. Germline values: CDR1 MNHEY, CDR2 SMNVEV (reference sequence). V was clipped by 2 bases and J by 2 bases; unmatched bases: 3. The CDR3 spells CASSLKGAAYEQYF. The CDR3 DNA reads TGTGCCAGCAGTTTAAAGGGGGCGGCCTACGAGCAGTACTTC.

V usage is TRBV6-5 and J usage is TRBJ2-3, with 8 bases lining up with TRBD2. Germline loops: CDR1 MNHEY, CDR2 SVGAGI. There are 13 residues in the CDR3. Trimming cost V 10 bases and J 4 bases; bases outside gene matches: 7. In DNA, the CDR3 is TGTGCCATCCGGGAGGGCGAGGCAGATACGCAGTATTTT. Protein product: CAIREGEADTQYF.

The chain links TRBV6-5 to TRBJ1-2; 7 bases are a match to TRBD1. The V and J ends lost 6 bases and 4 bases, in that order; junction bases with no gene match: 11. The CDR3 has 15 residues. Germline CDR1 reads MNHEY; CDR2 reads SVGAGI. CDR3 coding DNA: TGTGCCAGCAGCAACAGGGGCGGGGTGGTCTATGGCTACACCTTC. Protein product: CASSNRGGVVYGYTF.

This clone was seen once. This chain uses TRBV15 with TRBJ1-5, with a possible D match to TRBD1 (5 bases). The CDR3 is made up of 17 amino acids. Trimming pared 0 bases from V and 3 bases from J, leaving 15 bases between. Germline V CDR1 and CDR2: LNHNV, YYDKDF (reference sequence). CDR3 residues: CATSRDIGGINNQPQHF. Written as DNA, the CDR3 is TGTGCCACCAGCAGAGATATCGGGGGGATTAACAATCAGCCCCAGCATTTT.